What follows is one T cell receptor (beta chain) and its context. The antigen is not known. One entry per CDR3 protein, called by TCRdb with MiXCR from the 5' RACE reads. The data contain some 340,000 distinct CDR3 sequences, about 10% of them singletons. The data stem from a study of T cells after yellow fever vaccination. Whole-study context: Fractions of limited cellularity were prepared by means of SMART-Seq v4 Ultra Low Input.

V was shortened by 2 bases and J by 2 bases, with 9 bases between the two germline ends. Per the germline V gene, CDR1 is SGHTA and CDR2 is FQGNSA. The CDR3 totals 14 residues. Study results and caveats: Clones from primary vaccination mostly reappeared after the booster (around 96% CD4, approximately 86% CD8).

This chain joins TRBV7-2 and TRBJ1-1; D call uncertain. The input for sequencing was CD4+ T cells sorted from PBMCs, taken 45 days after the yellow fever booster vaccination. This clonotype was obtained from a man between 18 and 29 years old who received the YFV17D yellow fever vaccine. The CDR3 protein is CASSLHSTNTEAFF. The CDR3 coding sequence is TGTGCCAGCAGCTTACACAGCACCAACACTGAAGCTTTCTTT.